This is a list of T cell receptor beta chains from one sample in a study of blood T cell repertoires in COVID-19. Method: immunoSEQ multiplex PCR; TCRdb's copy keeps in-frame clones and lacks some. The table records fewer than 150,000 clones, 65% to 80% of them present only once. The source material was peripheral blood. These receptors came from a man aged 70-80 years with acute or convalescent COVID-19. CDR3s include the opening cysteine and the closing phenylalanine or tryptophan. D genes are given only for firm matches.

D gene | V gene | CDR3 protein
. | TRBV30 | CAWTPPGGETNEKLFF
TRBD2 | TRBV5-6 | CASSLATTSGRLGEQYF
. | TRBV3-1/TRBV3-2 | CASSHGSPSKNIQYF
TRBD2 | TRBV30 | CAWKTTSGSKYEQFF
. | TRBV28 | CASSLTGYEQYF
. | TRBV28 | CASSFPQGWEKLFF
. | TRBV12-3/TRBV12-4 | CASSTGRTYEQYF
. | TRBV6-5 | CASSYLGYEQFF
TRBD1 | TRBV18 | CASSPMGQGNEKLFF
TRBD1 | TRBV28 | CASSRGTGDYNEQFF
. | TRBV30 | CAWSVSAAEQFF
. | TRBV28 | CASSLSVGMNTEAFF
. | TRBV5-1 | CASNIQGGSTEAFF
TRBD2 | TRBV7-2 | CASSSERDGEQYF
. | TRBV5-1 | CASSLAPSTGTHYTGELFF
TRBD2 | TRBV5-1 | CASSLSGSSYNEQFF
. | TRBV7-6 | CASTVGGYNSPLHF
TRBD1 | TRBV6-5 | CASSYSGQSADTIYF
. | TRBV5-3 | CARSSQTRCHTDTEAFF
TRBD1 | TRBV9 | CASSIYRGLTGELFF
TRBD1 | TRBV6-4 | CASSQTGAGELFF
. | TRBV24-1 | CATSYIGEQYF
. | TRBV4-2 | CASSQAAGGKLFF
TRBD2 | TRBV19 | CASRVTGTTVETQYF
. | TRBV20-1 | CSASLAGVRNQPQHF
TRBD1 | TRBV2 | CASNWDRANPSTEAFF
. | TRBV15 | CATSRGVGGGAFF
. | TRBV7-9 | CASSPPPRLAGPSYNEQFF
TRBD1 | TRBV10-3 | CAIRRTGGGYEQYF